This TCR beta chain is from a study of blood T cells in healthy people across ages. This CDR3 region has 14 residues. The V gene lost 5 bases and the J gene lost 3 bases, with 11 bases spanning the gap. Samples each yielded at least 5.5 micrograms of total RNA. This clonotype was observed a handful of times. Through a sample-barcoded 5' primer and a J-beta primer mix, a second PCR was run for roughly 7 to 11 cycles. Every cDNA was tagged by a template-switch adaptor with 12 random nucleotides. TCRdb ran MiXCR on the 5' RACE reads and lists one entry per CDR3 protein. The data hold 750,000 to 950,000 distinct CDR3 sequences, with under 30% observed a single time. This sample was shared with a second study, whose subject was T cells of mothers and their children. As reported in that work: Unrelated mother-child pairs always had slightly, but never significantly, lower normalized overlap than related pairs.

This clonotype originated in a boy between 10 and 17 years old in good health. The specimen was blood. The V and J genes are TRBV12-3 or TRBV12-4 and TRBJ2-1; TRBD1 or TRBD2 may be the D gene (5 bases each). This chain's CDR3 is CASSGGPVYNEQFF. DNA of the CDR3: TGTGCCAGCAGTGGGGGACCGGTCTACAATGAGCAGTTCTTC.